Given below is one TCR beta chain in context. Its antigen is unidentified. Survey-level immunoSEQ v3.0 assays were run. A per-sample goal of roughly 40,000-50,000 T-cell genomes was targeted by sequencing. Profiled with immunoSEQ multiplex PCR; TCRdb holds only in-frame clones, not every one. The sample holds 25,000 to 30,000 clones, around 90% seen once. Trimming stripped 5 bases from V and 5 bases from J, with 13 bases between. The length of the CDR3 is 13 residues. CDR1 and CDR2 from the germline V gene are SEHNR and FQNEAQ (reference sequence). These data are taken from a study of long-term antiretroviral therapy in people with HIV. Regarding the study as a whole: ART was followed by higher diversity that remained below transplant donor controls.

This material consisted of unsorted PBMCs, taken 1.8 years after starting antiretroviral therapy. The TCR was taken from a woman aged 18-29 years with HIV. The J gene is TRBJ2-7, the V gene TRBV7-9; D is perhaps TRBD1 (6 bases). Here the CDR3 reads CASSRYRADEQYF. CDR3 DNA: TGTGCCAGCAGCCGATACAGGGCGGACGAGCAGTACTTC. The variable domain in full, with the rest retrieved from reference TRBV7-9 and TRBJ2-7, is DTGVSQNPRHKITKRGQNVTFRCDPISEHNRLYWYRQTLGQGPEFLTYFQNEAQLEKSRLLSDRFSAERPKGSFSTLEIQRTEQGDSAMYLCASSRYRADEQYFGPGTRLTVT.